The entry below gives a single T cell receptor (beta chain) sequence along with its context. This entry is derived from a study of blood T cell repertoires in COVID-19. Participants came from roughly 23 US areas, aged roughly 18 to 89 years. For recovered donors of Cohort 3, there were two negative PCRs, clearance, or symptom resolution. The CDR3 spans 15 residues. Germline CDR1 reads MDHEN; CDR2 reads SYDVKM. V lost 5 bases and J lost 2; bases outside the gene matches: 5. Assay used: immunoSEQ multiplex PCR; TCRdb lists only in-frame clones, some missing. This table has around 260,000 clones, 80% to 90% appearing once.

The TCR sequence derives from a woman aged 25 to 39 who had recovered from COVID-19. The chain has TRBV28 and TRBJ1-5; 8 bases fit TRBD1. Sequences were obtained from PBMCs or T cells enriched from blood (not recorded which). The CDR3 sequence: CASSAQGVGNQPQHF. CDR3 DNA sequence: TGTGCCAGCAGTGCACAGGGGGTCGGCAATCAGCCCCAGCATTTT. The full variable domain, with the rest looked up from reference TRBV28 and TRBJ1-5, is DVKVTQSSRYLVKRTGEKVFLECVQDMDHENMFWYRQDPGLGLRLIYFSYDVKMKEKGDIPEGYSVSREKKERFSLILESASTNQTSMYLCASSAQGVGNQPQHFGDGTRLSIL.